Listed below are T cell receptor beta chains from one sample, sequenced in a study of T cell repertoires in cytomegalovirus infection. One entry per CDR3 protein, called by TCRdb with MiXCR from the reads. The table has around 100,000 distinct CDR3 sequences, about 17% seen once. Sequences were obtained from PBMCs. These TCRs come from a human donor in good health (CMV status not recorded). Some clones in this sample may be carry-over from other donors' samples. Each CDR3 is given with its conserved first and last residue. Fields, in order: clone size, V gene, J gene, D gene, CDR3 DNA, CDR3 protein. D genes are given only for firm matches. Rows give clone size only sometimes, using once, few, many, or a class for an expanded clone.

size: many
V: TRBV7-3
J: TRBJ1-1
D: .
DNA: TGTGCCAGCAGCTTTGCACAGAACACTGAAGCTTTCTTT
CDR3: CASSFAQNTEAFF

size: many
V: TRBV7-2
J: TRBJ2-7
D: .
DNA: TGTGCCAGCAGCTTATCGCACCCGGCAGGGGCCTACGAGCAGTACTTC
CDR3: CASSLSHPAGAYEQYF

size: .
V: TRBV7-4
J: TRBJ1-4
D: .
DNA: TGTGCCAGCAGAAGTTCGGGGATCTTCGGCGAAAAACTGTTTTTT
CDR3: CASRSSGIFGEKLFF

size: many
V: TRBV7-9
J: TRBJ2-3
D: .
DNA: TGTGCCAGCAGCTTAGGTTATAGGACCGCAGATACGCAGTATTTT
CDR3: CASSLGYRTADTQYF

size: many
V: TRBV7-8
J: TRBJ1-2
D: TRBD1
DNA: TGTGCCAGCAGCTTAGCGGAGACAGGGTGGTATGGCTACACCTTC
CDR3: CASSLAETGWYGYTF

size: .
V: TRBV7-2
J: TRBJ2-5
D: .
DNA: TGTGCCAGCAGCCCCTGGGACCAAGAGACCCAGTACTTC
CDR3: CASSPWDQETQYF

size: .
V: TRBV12-3/TRBV12-4
J: TRBJ2-5
D: .
DNA: TGTGCCAGCAGTCTAATCCAAGAGACCCAGTACTTC
CDR3: CASSLIQETQYF

size: few
V: TRBV29-1
J: TRBJ1-4
D: .
DNA: TGCAGCGTTGTCGGCCTTAATGAAAAACTGTTTTTT
CDR3: CSVVGLNEKLFF

size: .
V: TRBV5-4
J: TRBJ2-2
D: .
DNA: TGTGCCAGCAGCTCGAAACGCGATGTGAACACCGGGGAGCTGTTTTTT
CDR3: CASSSKRDVNTGELFF

size: .
V: TRBV20-1
J: TRBJ1-2
D: .
DNA: TGCAGTGCTATCATCGACGGCTTTCGGGGCTACACCTTC
CDR3: CSAIIDGFRGYTF